This T cell receptor beta chain was captured in a study of Ad26.COV2.S vaccination and SARS-CoV-2 variants. Overall study: Participants got Ad26.COV2.S intramuscularly, once or twice 56 days apart.

Assay: immunoSEQ multiplex PCR; the TCRdb copy retains only in-frame clones and omits some. This table has approximately 350,000 clones, around 86% appearing once. Germline V CDR1 and CDR2: MNHNS, SASEGT. There are 15 residues in the CDR3. V was clipped by 3 bases and J by 2 bases, with 13 bases between them. Specified treatment: 19 received Ad26.COV2.S at low or high dose, single or two shots; 5 received placebo; per-sample allocation not given. Sampling occurred on day 63 after the first vaccine or placebo injection. The V and J genes are TRBV6-1 and TRBJ1-2; D gene unclear. The source material was peripheral blood, sampled in a trial of Ad26.COV2.S vaccine versus placebo. The TCR sequence derives from a person between 18 and 59 years old who received the Ad26.COV2.S COVID-19 vaccine or a placebo. The CDR3 DNA sequence: TGTGCCAGCAGTGAGGGCAGTCTAGGGAACTATGGCTACACCTTC. This gives the protein CASSEGSLGNYGYTF.